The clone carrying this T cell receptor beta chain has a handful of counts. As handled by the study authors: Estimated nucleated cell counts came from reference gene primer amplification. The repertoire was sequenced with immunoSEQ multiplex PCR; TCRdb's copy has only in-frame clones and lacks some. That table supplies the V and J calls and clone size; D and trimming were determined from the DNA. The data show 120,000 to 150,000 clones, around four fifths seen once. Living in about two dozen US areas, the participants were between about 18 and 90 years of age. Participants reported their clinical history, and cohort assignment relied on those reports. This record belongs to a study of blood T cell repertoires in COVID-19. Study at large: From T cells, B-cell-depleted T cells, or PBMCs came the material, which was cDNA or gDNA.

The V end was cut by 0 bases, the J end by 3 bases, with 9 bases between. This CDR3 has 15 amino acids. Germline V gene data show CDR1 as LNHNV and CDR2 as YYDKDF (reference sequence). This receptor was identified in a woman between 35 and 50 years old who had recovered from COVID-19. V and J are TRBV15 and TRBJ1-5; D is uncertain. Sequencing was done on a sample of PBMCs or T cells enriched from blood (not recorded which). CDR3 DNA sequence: TGTGCCACCAGCAGAGATACACAGTTCAATCAGCCCCAGCATTTT. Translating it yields CATSRDTQFNQPQHF.